Listed below are T cell receptor beta chains from one sample, sequenced in a study of blood T cell repertoires in COVID-19. Assay: immunoSEQ multiplex PCR; the TCRdb copy retains only in-frame clones and omits some. The data hold around 260,000 clones, with about nine tenths observed a single time. Sequencing was done on a sample of peripheral blood. The receptors derive from a woman between 40 and 55 years old who had recovered from COVID-19. Both conserved end residues are part of each CDR3. D genes are given only for firm matches. Size is omitted from some rows. Given values are once, few, many or a class for expanded clones.

>TRBJ2-1|TRBV4-2|.|.
CASSIPASAYNEQFF
TGTGCCAGCAGCATTCCGGCTAGCGCCTACAATGAGCAGTTCTTC
>TRBJ2-3|TRBV5-1|.|.
CASSLSAGTSTDTQYF
TGCGCCAGCAGCTTGTCGGCGGGGACTAGCACAGATACGCAGTATTTT
>TRBJ2-5|TRBV4-1|.|.
CASSQRVGETQYF
TGCGCCAGCAGCCAGCGGGTGGGAGAGACCCAGTACTTC
>TRBJ2-1|TRBV7-9|.|.
CASSPKKREQFF
TGTGCCAGCAGCCCTAAGAAGCGGGAGCAGTTCTTC
>TRBJ2-5|TRBV15|.|.
CATSRDFGINQETQYF
TGTGCCACCAGCAGAGATTTCGGGATCAACCAAGAGACCCAGTACTTC
>TRBJ1-2|TRBV28|.|TRBD1
CASSLYSPGGAGYGYTF
TGTGCCAGCAGTTTGTATTCCCCAGGGGGCGCGGGCTATGGCTACACCTTC
>TRBJ2-2|TRBV7-2|.|TRBD1
CASSLTGATGELFF
TGTGCCAGCAGCTTAACAGGGGCCACCGGGGAGCTGTTTTTT
>TRBJ2-7|TRBV7-2|once|TRBD2
CASRLAGASEQYF
TGTGCCAGCAGACTAGCGGGAGCGAGCGAGCAGTACTTC
>TRBJ1-6|TRBV7-2|.|TRBD1
CASSLEGAVGNSPLHF
TGTGCCAGCAGCTTAGAGGGGGCAGTCGGCAATTCACCCCTCCACTTT
>TRBJ2-1|TRBV19|.|TRBD2
CASSILASGISYNEQFF
TGTGCCAGTAGTATCCTCGCTAGCGGGATCTCCTACAATGAGCAGTTCTTC
>TRBJ2-1|TRBV15|.|.
CATSRDTGSYNEQFF
TGTGCCACCAGCAGAGATACAGGGTCCTACAATGAGCAGTTCTTC
>TRBJ2-7|TRBV5-1|.|.
CASSLGATSNSYEQYF
TGCGCCAGCAGCTTGGGAGCCACTTCAAACTCCTACGAGCAGTACTTC
>TRBJ2-1|TRBV11-2|.|.
CASSLDLSGFSSYNEQFF
TGTGCCAGCAGCTTAGACCTCAGCGGCTTTAGCTCCTACAATGAGCAGTTCTTC
>TRBJ2-6|TRBV7-2|few|.
CASSLTRGYLPSGANVLTF
TGTGCCAGCAGCTTGACCCGGGGGTACCTCCCTTCTGGGGCCAACGTCCTGACTTTC
>TRBJ2-5|TRBV28|.|TRBD1
CASRSQGLVGETQYF
TGTGCCAGCAGGTCACAGGGGCTGGTGGGAGAGACCCAGTACTTC
>TRBJ2-3|TRBV3-1/TRBV3-2|.|TRBD2
CASSLAGTQYF
TGTGCCAGCAGTCTAGCGGGAACGCAGTATTTT
>TRBJ1-2|TRBV30|.|TRBD1
CAWRMGQGIYGYTF
TGTGCCTGGCGGATGGGACAGGGAATATATGGCTACACCTTC
>TRBJ2-7|TRBV3-1/TRBV3-2|.|.
CASSQELPGQGGSSGRRGYEQYF
TGTGCCAGCAGCCAAGAACTTCCGGGACAGGGGGGATCTAGCGGGAGGAGGGGATACGAGCAGTACTTC
>TRBJ1-5|TRBV24-1|.|.
CATSDHQGPLHQPQHF
TGTGCCACCAGTGATCACCAGGGGCCCCTCCATCAGCCCCAGCATTTT
>TRBJ2-3|TRBV11-2|.|.
CASSLRGASGTDTQYF
TGTGCCAGCAGCTTACGCGGTGCCAGCGGCACAGATACGCAGTATTTT
>TRBJ1-1|TRBV3-1/TRBV3-2|.|TRBD1
CAATNRGVPEAFF
TGTGCCGCCACCAACAGGGGGGTACCTGAAGCTTTCTTT
>TRBJ2-7|TRBV7-7|.|TRBD2
CASSPGLAHEQYF
TGTGCCAGCAGCCCTGGACTAGCCCACGAGCAGTACTTC
>TRBJ2-2|TRBV18|once|TRBD1
CASSHAGTGNPGELFF
TGTGCCAGCTCACACGCCGGGACAGGGAATCCCGGGGAGCTGTTTTTT
>TRBJ2-7|TRBV5-1|.|TRBD1
CASTLGQGSSYEQYF
TGCGCCAGCACTCTAGGACAGGGGAGCTCCTACGAGCAGTACTTC
>TRBJ2-7|TRBV27|once|.
CASSLEGSYEQYF
TGTGCCAGCAGTTTGGAGGGATCCTACGAGCAGTACTTC
>TRBJ2-3|TRBV19|.|TRBD2
CASREAGAKDTQYF
TGTGCCAGTAGGGAAGCGGGAGCGAAAGATACGCAGTATTTT
>TRBJ2-7|TRBV28|.|TRBD1
CASSAPGTGISSYEQYF
TGTGCCAGCAGTGCCCCCGGGACAGGTATAAGCTCCTACGAGCAGTACTTC
>TRBJ2-3|TRBV5-1|.|TRBD2
CASSLVLAGAASTDTQYF
TGCGCCAGCAGCTTGGTTCTAGCGGGAGCCGCTAGCACAGATACGCAGTATTTT
>TRBJ2-7|TRBV11-3|.|TRBD1
CASSPRDRGNEQYF
TGTGCCAGCAGCCCCCGGGACAGGGGAAACGAGCAGTACTTC
>TRBJ1-6|TRBV10-3|.|TRBD1
CAISDTDRADSSPSPLHF
TGTGCCATCAGTGATACCGACAGGGCGGATAGTTCTCCTTCACCCCTCCACTTT
>TRBJ2-7|TRBV10-3|.|TRBD2
CAIAASGVYEQYF
TGTGCCATCGCTGCTAGCGGGGTGTACGAGCAGTACTTC
>TRBJ1-6|TRBV7-9|.|.
CASSRQDRNSPLHF
TGTGCCAGCAGCCGACAGGACCGCAATTCACCCCTCCACTTT
>TRBJ2-1|TRBV28|.|TRBD2
CASSFLAGGNEQFF
TGTGCCAGCAGTTTCTTAGCGGGAGGCAATGAGCAGTTCTTC
>TRBJ1-2|TRBV6-5|.|.
CASRSTGSYTF
TGTGCCAGCAGATCTACCGGGAGCTACACCTTC
>TRBJ1-1|TRBV10-3|.|.
CAISGDIVGGTEAFF
TGTGCCATCAGTGGGGACATCGTCGGAGGCACTGAAGCTTTCTTT
>TRBJ2-2|TRBV12-5|.|.
CASSPPGTWAGELFF
TGTGCTAGTTCTCCGCCCGGGACATGGGCCGGGGAGCTGTTTTTT
>TRBJ2-1|TRBV3-1/TRBV3-2|.|TRBD2
CASSPSGTSGTNEQFF
TGTGCCAGCAGCCCGTCAGGGACTAGCGGGACCAATGAGCAGTTCTTC
>TRBJ2-1|TRBV19|.|.
CASSIDYSHGSYNEQFF
TGTGCCAGTAGTATAGATTACTCCCACGGTTCCTACAATGAGCAGTTCTTC
>TRBJ2-1|TRBV7-8|many|.
CASSPHLGGAYNEQFF
TGTGCCAGCAGCCCCCATCTCGGCGGTGCCTACAATGAGCAGTTCTTC
>TRBJ2-1|TRBV7-2|.|TRBD2
CASSLVGLAVNEQFF
TGTGCCAGCAGCTTAGTCGGGCTAGCGGTTAATGAGCAGTTCTTC
>TRBJ2-7|TRBV7-2|.|.
CASSSEWSEQYF
TGTGCCAGCAGCTCAGAATGGAGCGAGCAGTACTTC
>TRBJ2-7|TRBV6-6|.|TRBD1
CASSYRVGQAPYEQYF
TGTGCCAGCAGTTACAGAGTGGGACAGGCCCCCTACGAGCAGTACTTC
>TRBJ1-2|TRBV5-1|.|TRBD1
CASSLEGQGPMTYGYTF
TGCGCCAGCAGCTTGGAGGGACAGGGGCCTATGACGTATGGCTACACCTTC
>TRBJ1-6|TRBV27|.|.
CASSLYQGAGYSPLHF
TGTGCCAGCAGTTTATATCAAGGGGCGGGGTATTCACCCCTCCACTTT
>TRBJ2-7|TRBV7-8|.|TRBD2
CASSGGVLTYEQYF
TGTGCCAGCAGCGGGGGGGTCTTAACCTACGAGCAGTACTTC
>TRBJ2-7|TRBV7-3|.|TRBD1
CASSLTGTGGYEQYF
TGTGCCAGCAGCCTCACCGGGACAGGGGGCTACGAGCAGTACTTC
>TRBJ2-1|TRBV7-2|few|TRBD2
CASSSGIAGPAYNEQFF
TGTGCCAGCAGCTCGGGAATAGCGGGACCCGCCTACAATGAGCAGTTCTTC
>TRBJ1-2|TRBV27|few|TRBD1
CASSPGQVVGIYGYTF
TGTGCCAGCAGTCCGGGACAGGTTGTTGGGATCTATGGCTACACCTTC
>TRBJ2-6|TRBV7-9|.|TRBD1
CASSLGTGTGTSGANVLTF
TGTGCCAGCAGCTTGGGTACCGGGACAGGGACCTCTGGGGCCAACGTCCTGACTTTC
>TRBJ2-7|TRBV7-2|.|TRBD2
CASSLGEAGPFYEQYF
TGTGCCAGCAGCTTAGGGGAAGCGGGGCCCTTCTACGAGCAGTACTTC
>TRBJ2-4|TRBV11-2|.|TRBD2
CASSLDSVISSGLAKNIQYF
TGTGCCAGCAGCTTAGATTCCGTGATTTCTAGCGGCCTAGCCAAAAACATTCAGTACTTC